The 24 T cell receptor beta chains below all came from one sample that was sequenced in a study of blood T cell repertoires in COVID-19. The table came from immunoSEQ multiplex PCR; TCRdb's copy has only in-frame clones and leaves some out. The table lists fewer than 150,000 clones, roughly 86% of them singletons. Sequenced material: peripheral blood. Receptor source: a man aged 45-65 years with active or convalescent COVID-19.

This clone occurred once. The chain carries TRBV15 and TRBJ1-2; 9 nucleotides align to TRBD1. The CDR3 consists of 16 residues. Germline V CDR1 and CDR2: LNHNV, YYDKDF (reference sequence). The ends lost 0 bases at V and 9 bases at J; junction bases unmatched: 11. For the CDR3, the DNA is TGTGCCACCAGCAGAGATGGTAGGGACAGGGTGCTTCGCTACACCTTC. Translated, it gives CATSRDGRDRVLRYTF.

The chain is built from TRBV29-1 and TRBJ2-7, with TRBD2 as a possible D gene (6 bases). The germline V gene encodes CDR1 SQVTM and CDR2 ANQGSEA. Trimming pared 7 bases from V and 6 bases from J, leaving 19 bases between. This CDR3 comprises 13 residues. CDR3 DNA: TGCAGCGCCGCAGGGCTTAGCGGAGGCGAGCAGTACTTC. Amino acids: CSAAGLSGGEQYF.

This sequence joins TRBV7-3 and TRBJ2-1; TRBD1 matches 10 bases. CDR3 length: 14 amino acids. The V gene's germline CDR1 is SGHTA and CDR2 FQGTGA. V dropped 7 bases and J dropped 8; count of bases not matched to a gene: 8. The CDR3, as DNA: TGTGCCAGCACCTCCGGGACAGGGGCCCATGAGCAGTTCTTC. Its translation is CASTSGTGAHEQFF.

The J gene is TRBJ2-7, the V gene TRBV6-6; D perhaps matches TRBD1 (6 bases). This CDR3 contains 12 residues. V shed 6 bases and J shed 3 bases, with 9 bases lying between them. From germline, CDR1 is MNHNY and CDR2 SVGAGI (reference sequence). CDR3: CASRHRVYEQYF. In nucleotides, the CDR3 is TGTGCCAGCAGACACAGGGTCTACGAGCAGTACTTC.

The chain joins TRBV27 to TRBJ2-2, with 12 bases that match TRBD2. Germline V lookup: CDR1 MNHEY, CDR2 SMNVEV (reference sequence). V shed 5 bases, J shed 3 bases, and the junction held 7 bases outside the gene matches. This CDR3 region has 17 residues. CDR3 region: CASSLLAGGPHTGELFF. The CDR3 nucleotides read TGTGCCAGCAGTCTCCTAGCGGGAGGGCCCCACACCGGGGAGCTGTTTTTT.

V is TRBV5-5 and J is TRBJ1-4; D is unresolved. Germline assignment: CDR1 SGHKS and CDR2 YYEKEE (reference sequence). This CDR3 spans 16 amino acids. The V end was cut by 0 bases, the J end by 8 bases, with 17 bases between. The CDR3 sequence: CASSLGVDTRVEKLFF. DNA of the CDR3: TGTGCCAGCAGCTTGGGTGTAGACACGCGAGTGGAAAAACTGTTTTTT.

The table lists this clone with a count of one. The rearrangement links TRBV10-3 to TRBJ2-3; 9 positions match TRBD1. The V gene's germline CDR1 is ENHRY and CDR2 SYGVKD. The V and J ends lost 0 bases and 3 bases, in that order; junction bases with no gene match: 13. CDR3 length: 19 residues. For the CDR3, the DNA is TGTGCCATCAGTGAGTCGGGGTTCGAGACAGGGGGTCGGACAGATACGCAGTATTTT. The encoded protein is CAISESGFETGGRTDTQYF.

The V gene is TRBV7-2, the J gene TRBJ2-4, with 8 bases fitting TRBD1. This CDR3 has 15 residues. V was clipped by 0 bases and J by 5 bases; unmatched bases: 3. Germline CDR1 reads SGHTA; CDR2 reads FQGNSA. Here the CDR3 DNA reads TGTGCCAGCAGCTTAGCGACAGGGGTTCAAAACATTCAGTACTTC. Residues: CASSLATGVQNIQYF.

The CDR3 sequence is CASSLLVLGTDTQYF. The CDR3 coding sequence is TGTGCCAGCAGCTTACTGGTTCTCGGCACAGATACGCAGTATTTT. The chain uses TRBV5-5 and TRBJ2-3; D not resolved. Looked up from germline, CDR1 is SGHKS and CDR2 is YYEKEE (reference sequence). The V and J ends lost 2 bases and 1 base respectively, with 11 bases between them. This CDR3 has 15 residues.

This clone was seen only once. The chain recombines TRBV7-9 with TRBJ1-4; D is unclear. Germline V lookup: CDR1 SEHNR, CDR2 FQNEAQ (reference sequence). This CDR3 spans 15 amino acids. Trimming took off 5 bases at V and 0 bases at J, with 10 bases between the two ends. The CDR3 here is CASSLTLATNEKLFF. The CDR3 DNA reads TGTGCCAGCAGCCTAACTCTAGCAACTAATGAAAAACTGTTTTTT.

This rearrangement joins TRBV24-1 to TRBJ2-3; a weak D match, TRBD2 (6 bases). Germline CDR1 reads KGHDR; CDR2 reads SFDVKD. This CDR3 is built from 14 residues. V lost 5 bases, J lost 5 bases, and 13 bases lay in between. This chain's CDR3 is CATSASRELDTQYF. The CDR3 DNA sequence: TGTGCCACCAGTGCATCCCGGGAGTTAGATACGCAGTATTTT.

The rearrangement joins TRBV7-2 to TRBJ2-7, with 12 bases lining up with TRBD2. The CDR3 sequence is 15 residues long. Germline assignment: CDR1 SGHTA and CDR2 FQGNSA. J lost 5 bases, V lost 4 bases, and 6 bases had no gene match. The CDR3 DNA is TGTGCCAGCAGCTCCGGACTAGCGGGAAGCAACGAGCAGTACTTC. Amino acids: CASSSGLAGSNEQYF. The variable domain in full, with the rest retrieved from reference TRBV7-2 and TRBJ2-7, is GAGVSQSPSNKVTEKGKDVELRCDPISGHTALYWYRQSLGQGLEFLIYFQGNSAPDKSGLPSDRFSAERTGGSVSTLTIQRTQQEDSAVYLCASSSGLAGSNEQYFGPGTRLTVT.

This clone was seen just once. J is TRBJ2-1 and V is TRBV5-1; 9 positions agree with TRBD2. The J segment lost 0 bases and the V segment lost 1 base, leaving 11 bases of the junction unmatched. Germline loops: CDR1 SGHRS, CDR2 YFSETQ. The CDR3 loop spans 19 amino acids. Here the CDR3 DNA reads TGCGCCAGCAGCTTGATGGTTGTTAGCGGGGGCCCCTCCTACAATGAGCAGTTCTTC. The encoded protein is CASSLMVVSGGPSYNEQFF.

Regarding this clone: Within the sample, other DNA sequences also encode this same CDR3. CDR3 region: CASSPGTGLYEQYF. Here the CDR3 DNA reads TGTGCCAGCTCACCAGGGACAGGGCTCTACGAGCAGTACTTC. The chain combines TRBV18 with TRBJ2-7; 9 positions match TRBD1. CDR3 length equals 14 residues. The V segment lost 2 bases and the J segment 3 bases; nucleotides outside the gene matches: 2. CDR1 KGHSH and CDR2 LQKENI come from the germline V gene. Drawing the rest from reference TRBV18 and TRBJ2-7, the complete variable domain is NAGVMQNPRHLVRRRGQEARLRCSPMKGHSHVYWYRQLPEEGLKFMVYLQKENIIDESGMPKERFSAEFPKEGPSILRIQQVVRGDSAAYFCASSPGTGLYEQYFGPGTRLTVT.

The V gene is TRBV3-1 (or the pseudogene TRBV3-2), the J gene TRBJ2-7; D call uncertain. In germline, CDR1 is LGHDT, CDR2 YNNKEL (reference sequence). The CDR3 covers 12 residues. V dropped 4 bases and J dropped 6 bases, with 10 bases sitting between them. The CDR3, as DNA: TGTGCCAGCAGCCTCCCGACGGGCGAGCAGTACTTC. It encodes CASSLPTGEQYF.

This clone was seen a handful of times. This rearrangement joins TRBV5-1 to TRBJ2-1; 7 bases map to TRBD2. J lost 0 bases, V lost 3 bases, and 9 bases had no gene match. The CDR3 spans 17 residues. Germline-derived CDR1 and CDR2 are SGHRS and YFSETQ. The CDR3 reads CASSSARLASSYNEQFF. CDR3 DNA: TGCGCCAGCAGCTCCGCACGACTAGCCAGCTCCTACAATGAGCAGTTCTTC. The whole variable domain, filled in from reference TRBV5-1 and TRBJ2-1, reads KAGVTQTPRYLIKTRGQQVTLSCSPISGHRSVSWYQQTPGQGLQFLFEYFSETQRNKGNFPGRFSGRQFSNSRSEMNVSTLELGDSALYLCASSSARLASSYNEQFFGPGTRLTVL.

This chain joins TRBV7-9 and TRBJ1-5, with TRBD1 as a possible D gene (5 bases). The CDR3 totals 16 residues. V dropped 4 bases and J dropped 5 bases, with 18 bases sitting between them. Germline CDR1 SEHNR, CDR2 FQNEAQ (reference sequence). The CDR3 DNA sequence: TGTGCCAGCAGCTCCGCGACAGCTTCCATATATCAGCCCCAGCATTTT. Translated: CASSSATASIYQPQHF.

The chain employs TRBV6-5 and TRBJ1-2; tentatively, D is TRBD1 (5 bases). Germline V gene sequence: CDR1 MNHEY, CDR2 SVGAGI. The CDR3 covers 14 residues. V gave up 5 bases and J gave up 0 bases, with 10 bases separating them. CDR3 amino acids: CASSKTTANYGYTF. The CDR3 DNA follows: TGTGCCAGCAGTAAGACGACAGCTAACTATGGCTACACCTTC.

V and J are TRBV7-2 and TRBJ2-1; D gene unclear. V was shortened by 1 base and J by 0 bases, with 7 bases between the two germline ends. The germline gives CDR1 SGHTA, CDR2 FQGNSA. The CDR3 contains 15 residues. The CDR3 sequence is CASSLVFSSYNEQFF. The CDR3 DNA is TGTGCCAGCAGCTTAGTCTTCAGCTCCTACAATGAGCAGTTCTTC.

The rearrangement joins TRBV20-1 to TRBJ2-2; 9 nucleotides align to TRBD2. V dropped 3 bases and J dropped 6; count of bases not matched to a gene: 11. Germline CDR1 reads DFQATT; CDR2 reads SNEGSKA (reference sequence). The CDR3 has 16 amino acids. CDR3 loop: CSASGASGRFSGELFF. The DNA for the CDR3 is TGCAGTGCTAGTGGAGCGAGCGGGAGGTTTTCCGGGGAGCTGTTTTTT.

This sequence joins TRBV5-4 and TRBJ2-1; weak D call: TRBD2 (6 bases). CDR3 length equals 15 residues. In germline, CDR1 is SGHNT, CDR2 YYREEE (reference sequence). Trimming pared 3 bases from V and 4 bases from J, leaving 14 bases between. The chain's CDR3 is CASSSPGTGYNEQFF. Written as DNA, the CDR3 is TGTGCCAGCAGCTCCCCCGGGACTGGATACAATGAGCAGTTCTTC. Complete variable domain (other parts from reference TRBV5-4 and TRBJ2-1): ETGVTQSPTHLIKTRGQQVTLRCSSQSGHNTVSWYQQALGQGPQFIFQYYREEENGRGNFPPRFSGLQFPNYSSELNVNALELDDSALYLCASSSPGTGYNEQFFGPGTRLTVL.

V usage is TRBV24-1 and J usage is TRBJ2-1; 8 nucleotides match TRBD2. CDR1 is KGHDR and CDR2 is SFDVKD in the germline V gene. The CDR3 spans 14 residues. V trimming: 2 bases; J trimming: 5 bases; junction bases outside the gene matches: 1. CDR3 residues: CATSDWTSHNEQFF. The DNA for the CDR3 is TGTGCCACCAGTGATTGGACTAGCCACAATGAGCAGTTCTTC.

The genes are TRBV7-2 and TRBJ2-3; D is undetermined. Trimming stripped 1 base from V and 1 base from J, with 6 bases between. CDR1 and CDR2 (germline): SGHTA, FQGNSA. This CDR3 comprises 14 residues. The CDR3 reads CASSLVERTDTQYF. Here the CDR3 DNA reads TGTGCCAGCAGCTTAGTGGAGCGCACAGATACGCAGTATTTT.

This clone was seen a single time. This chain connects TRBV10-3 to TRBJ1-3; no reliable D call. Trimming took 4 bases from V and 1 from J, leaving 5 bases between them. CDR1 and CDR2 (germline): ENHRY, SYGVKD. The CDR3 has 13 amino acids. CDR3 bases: TGTGCCATCAGTGCACAGTCTGGAAACACCATATATTTT. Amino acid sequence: CAISAQSGNTIYF.